The 7 T cell receptor beta chains below all came from one sample that was sequenced in a study of T-cell memory formation after mild COVID-19. TCRdb ran MiXCR on the 5' RACE reads and lists one entry per CDR3 protein. Here the sample spans 350,000 to 500,000 distinct CDR3 sequences, more than 15% being singletons. What was sequenced was PBMCs or a T cell subset sorted from them (not recorded which). These receptors originate from a man aged 18-30 years who had mild COVID-19 (a few samples of this study predate the infection). Cell type and time point are not known.

This sequence joins TRBV9 and TRBJ2-1; D is possibly TRBD2 (7 bases). The germline CDR1 and CDR2 sequences are SGDLS and YYNGEE. V lost 1 base and J lost 4, with 12 bases in between. The CDR3 has 15 amino acids. CDR3: CASSVRGAGYNEQFF. The DNA of the CDR3 is TGTGCCAGCAGCGTACGGGGGGCGGGATACAATGAGCAGTTCTTC.

This clonotype was found a few times. This sequence joins TRBV9 and TRBJ1-6; D is uncertain. Per germline, CDR1 SGDLS and CDR2 YYNGEE. With 5 bases removed from V and 8 bases from J, the gap between germline ends came to 8 bases. The CDR3 sequence is 12 residues long. CDR3 region: CASSALDSPLHF. In DNA, the CDR3 is TGTGCCAGCAGTGCCCTGGATTCACCCCTCCACTTT.

This clonotype was observed a few times. The gene calls are TRBV5-1 and TRBJ1-1; 7 bases are a match to TRBD1. Trimming cost V 7 bases and J 4 bases; bases outside gene matches: 10. Germline CDR1 SGHRS, CDR2 YFSETQ. The CDR3 has 14 residues. CDR3 DNA sequence: TGCGCCAGCTGCGAGGAGGGGGCTTCCACTGAAGCTTTCTTT. It yields the protein CASCEEGASTEAFF.

This clonotype was seen only a few times. The CDR3: CASSTPSPNYEQYF. CDR3 DNA sequence: TGTGCCAGCAGCACTCCGAGCCCCAACTACGAGCAGTACTTC. This chain connects TRBV11-2 to TRBJ2-7; D gene ambiguous. Germline CDR1 and CDR2: SGHAT and FQNNGV. Trimming shortened V by 5 bases and J by 3 bases, and 14 bases separated the two germline ends. This CDR3 has 14 residues.

The gene calls are TRBV3-2 and TRBJ2-5; the table gives TRBD2 as D, unverified against the DNA. TRBV3-2 is designated a pseudogene. The CDR3 length is 15 residues. Here the CDR3 DNA reads TGTGCCAGCAGCCCCCCGAGCGGGCCGAAAGAGACCCAGTACTTC. Its protein product is CASSPPSGPKETQYF.

The chain has TRBV28 and TRBJ2-3, with TRBD2 matching 10 bases. Germline V gene sequence: CDR1 MDHEN, CDR2 SYDVKM. The J segment lost 4 bases and the V segment lost 6 bases, leaving 7 bases of the junction unmatched. The CDR3 loop spans 15 amino acids. CDR3 amino acids: CASRPPTSGPDTQYF. The CDR3 region has the DNA TGTGCCAGCAGGCCCCCGACTAGCGGGCCAGATACGCAGTATTTT.

This clonotype was counted a few times. The CDR3 loop is CASSPGQIGETQYF. In DNA form, the CDR3 reads TGCGCCAGCAGCCCGGGACAGATTGGGGAGACCCAGTACTTC. The V and J genes are TRBV5-1 and TRBJ2-5, with TRBD1 identical over 7 bases. CDR1 and CDR2 (germline): SGHRS, YFSETQ. The CDR3 loop spans 14 amino acids. V was pared by 4 bases and J by 5 bases, with 8 bases of the junction left unmatched.